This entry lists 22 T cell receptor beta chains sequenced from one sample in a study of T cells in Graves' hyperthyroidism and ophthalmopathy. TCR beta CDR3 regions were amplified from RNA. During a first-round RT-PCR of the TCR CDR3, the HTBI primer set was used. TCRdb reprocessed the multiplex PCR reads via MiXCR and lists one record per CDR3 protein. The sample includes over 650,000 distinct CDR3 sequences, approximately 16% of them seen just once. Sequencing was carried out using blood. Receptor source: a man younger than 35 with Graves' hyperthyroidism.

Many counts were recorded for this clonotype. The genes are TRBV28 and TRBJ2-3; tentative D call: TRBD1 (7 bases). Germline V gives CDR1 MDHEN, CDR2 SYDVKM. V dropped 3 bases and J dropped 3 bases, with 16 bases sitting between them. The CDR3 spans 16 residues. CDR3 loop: CASSFGQGEVTDTQYF. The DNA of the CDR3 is TGTGCCAGCAGTTTCGGGCAGGGGGAGGTGACAGATACGCAGTATTTT.

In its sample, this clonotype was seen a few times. The CDR3 nucleotides are TGTGCCAGTATGAAAGACCGGGACAGGGGCCGCAAGAACACTGAAGCTTTCTTT. This translates into CASMKDRDRGRKNTEAFF. The rearrangement joins TRBV19 to TRBJ1-1; TRBD1 matches at 10 bases. The V gene's germline CDR1 is LNHDA and CDR2 SQIVND (reference sequence). The CDR3 sequence is 18 residues long. V lost 7 bases, J lost 1 base, and 15 bases stayed unmatched. Filled out from reference TRBV19 and TRBJ1-1, the complete variable domain reads DGGITQSPKYLFRKEGQNVTLSCEQNLNHDAMYWYRQDPGQGLRLIYYSQIVNDFQKGDIAEGYSVSREKKESFPLTVTSAQKNPTAFYLCASMKDRDRGRKNTEAFFGQGTRLTVV.

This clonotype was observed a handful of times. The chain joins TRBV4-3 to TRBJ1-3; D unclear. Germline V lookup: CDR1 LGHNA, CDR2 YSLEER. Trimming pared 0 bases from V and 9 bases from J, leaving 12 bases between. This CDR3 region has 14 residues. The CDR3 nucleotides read TGCGCCAGCAGCCAAGAGTACCGGTCGGGCACCATATATTTT. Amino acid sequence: CASSQEYRSGTIYF.

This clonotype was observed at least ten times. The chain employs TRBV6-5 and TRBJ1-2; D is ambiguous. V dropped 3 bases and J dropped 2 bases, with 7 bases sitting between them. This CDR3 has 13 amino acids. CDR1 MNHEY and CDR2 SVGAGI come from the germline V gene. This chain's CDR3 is CASSYSVNYGYTF. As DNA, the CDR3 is TGTGCCAGCAGTTATTCAGTAAACTATGGCTACACCTTC.

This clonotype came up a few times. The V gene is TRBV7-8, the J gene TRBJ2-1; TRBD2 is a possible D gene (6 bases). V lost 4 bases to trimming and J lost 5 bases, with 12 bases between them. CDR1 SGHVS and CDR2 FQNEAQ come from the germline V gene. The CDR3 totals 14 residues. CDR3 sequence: CASSSRDWNNEQFF. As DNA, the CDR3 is TGTGCCAGCAGCTCCCGGGACTGGAACAATGAGCAGTTCTTC.

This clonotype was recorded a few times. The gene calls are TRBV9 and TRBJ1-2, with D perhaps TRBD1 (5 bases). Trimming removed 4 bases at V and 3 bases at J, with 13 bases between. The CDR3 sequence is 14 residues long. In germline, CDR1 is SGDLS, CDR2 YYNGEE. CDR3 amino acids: CASSREGGDYGYTF. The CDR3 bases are TGTGCCAGCAGCCGTGAGGGAGGGGACTATGGCTACACCTTC.

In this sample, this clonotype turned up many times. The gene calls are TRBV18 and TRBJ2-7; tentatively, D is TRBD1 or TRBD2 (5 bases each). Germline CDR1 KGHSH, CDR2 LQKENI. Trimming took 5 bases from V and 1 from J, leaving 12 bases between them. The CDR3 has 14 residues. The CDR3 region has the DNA TGTGCCAGCTCAGGTGGGACCGAGTCCTACGAGCAGTACTTC. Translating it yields CASSGGTESYEQYF.

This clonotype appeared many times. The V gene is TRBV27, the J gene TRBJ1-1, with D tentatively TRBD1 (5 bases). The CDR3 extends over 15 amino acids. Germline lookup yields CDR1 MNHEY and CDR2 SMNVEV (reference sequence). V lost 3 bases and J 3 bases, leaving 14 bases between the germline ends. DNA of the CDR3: TGTGCCAGCAGTTTTACGTTGGGGACTCACACTGAAGCTTTCTTT. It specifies CASSFTLGTHTEAFF.

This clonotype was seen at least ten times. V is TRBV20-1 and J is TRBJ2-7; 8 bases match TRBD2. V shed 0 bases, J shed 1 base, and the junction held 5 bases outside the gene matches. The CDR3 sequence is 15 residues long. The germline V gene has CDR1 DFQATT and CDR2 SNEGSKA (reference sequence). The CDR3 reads CSARDHGTSSYEQYF. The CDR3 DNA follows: TGCAGTGCTAGAGATCATGGGACTAGTTCCTACGAGCAGTACTTC.

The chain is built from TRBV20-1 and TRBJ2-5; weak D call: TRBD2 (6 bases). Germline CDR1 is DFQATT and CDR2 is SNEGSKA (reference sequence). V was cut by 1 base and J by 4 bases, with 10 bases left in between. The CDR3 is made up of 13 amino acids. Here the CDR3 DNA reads TGCAGTGCTAGAGGTGTGGAGGGAGAGACCCAGTACTTC. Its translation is CSARGVEGETQYF.

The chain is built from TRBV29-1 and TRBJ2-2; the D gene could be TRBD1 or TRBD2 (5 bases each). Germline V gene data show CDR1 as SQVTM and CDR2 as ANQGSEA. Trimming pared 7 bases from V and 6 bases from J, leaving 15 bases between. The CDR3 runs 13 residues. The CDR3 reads CSAPGPRPGELFF. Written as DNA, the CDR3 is TGCAGCGCCCCGGGACCGAGACCCGGGGAGCTGTTTTTT.

CDR3 nucleotide sequence: TGTGCCAGCAGCTTAACTCCGGTGGCCCACGGGGAGCTGTTTTTT. This translates into CASSLTPVAHGELFF. V gene TRBV7-3 combines with J gene TRBJ2-2; D is undetermined. V dropped 0 bases and J dropped 7 bases, with 12 bases sitting between them. The CDR3 runs 15 residues. Germline V CDR1 and CDR2: SGHTA, FQGTGA.

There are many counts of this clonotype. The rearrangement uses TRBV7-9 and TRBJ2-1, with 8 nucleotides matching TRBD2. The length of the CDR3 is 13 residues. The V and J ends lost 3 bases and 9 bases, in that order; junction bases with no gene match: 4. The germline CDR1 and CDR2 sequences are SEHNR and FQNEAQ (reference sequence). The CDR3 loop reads CASSLIAGIEQFF. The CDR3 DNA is TGTGCCAGCAGCTTGATAGCGGGAATTGAGCAGTTCTTC.

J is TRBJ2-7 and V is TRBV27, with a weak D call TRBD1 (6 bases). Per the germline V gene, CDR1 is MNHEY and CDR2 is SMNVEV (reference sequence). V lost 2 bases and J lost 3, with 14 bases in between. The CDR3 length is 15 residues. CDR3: CASSLKGPGVYEQYF. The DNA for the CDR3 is TGTGCCAGCAGTTTAAAGGGCCCAGGGGTCTACGAGCAGTACTTC.

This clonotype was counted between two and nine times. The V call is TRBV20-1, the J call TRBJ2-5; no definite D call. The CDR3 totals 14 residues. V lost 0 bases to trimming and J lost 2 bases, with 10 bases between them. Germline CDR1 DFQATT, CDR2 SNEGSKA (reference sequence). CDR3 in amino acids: CSAREVGFQETQYF. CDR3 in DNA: TGCAGTGCTAGAGAGGTTGGGTTTCAAGAGACCCAGTACTTC.

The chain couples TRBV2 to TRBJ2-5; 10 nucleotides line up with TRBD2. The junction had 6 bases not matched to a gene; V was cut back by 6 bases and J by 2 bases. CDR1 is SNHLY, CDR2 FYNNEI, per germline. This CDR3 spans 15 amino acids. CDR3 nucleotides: TGTGCCAGCAGAAGGACTAGCGGACCACAAGAGACCCAGTACTTC. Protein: CASRRTSGPQETQYF.

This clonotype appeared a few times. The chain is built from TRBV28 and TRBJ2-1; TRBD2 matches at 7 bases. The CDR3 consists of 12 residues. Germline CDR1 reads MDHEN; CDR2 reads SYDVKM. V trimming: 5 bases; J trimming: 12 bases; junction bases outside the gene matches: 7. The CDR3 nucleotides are TGTGCCAGCAGTGCCCCGGGGAGGGCGCAGTTCTTC. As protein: CASSAPGRAQFF.

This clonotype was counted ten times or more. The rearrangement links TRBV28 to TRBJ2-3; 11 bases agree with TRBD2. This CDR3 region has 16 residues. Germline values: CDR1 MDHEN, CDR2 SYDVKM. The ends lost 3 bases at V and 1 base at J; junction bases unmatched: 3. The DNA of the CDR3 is TGTGCCAGCAGTTTGGCTAGCGGGAGGCGCACAGATACGCAGTATTTT. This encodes CASSLASGRRTDTQYF.

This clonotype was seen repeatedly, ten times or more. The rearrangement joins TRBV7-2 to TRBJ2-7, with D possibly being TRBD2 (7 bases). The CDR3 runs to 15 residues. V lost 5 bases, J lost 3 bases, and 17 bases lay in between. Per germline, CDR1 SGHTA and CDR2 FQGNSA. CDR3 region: CASSHQGTTHYEQYF. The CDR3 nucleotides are TGTGCCAGCAGCCACCAGGGGACTACCCACTACGAGCAGTACTTC.

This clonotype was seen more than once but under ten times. The CDR3 sequence is CASSSRDWTNTGELFF. The CDR3 DNA sequence: TGTGCCAGCAGTTCCCGGGACTGGACGAACACCGGGGAGCTGTTTTTT. The chain links TRBV2 to TRBJ2-2, with D maybe TRBD2 (6 bases). The CDR3 covers 16 residues. Germline V gene data show CDR1 as SNHLY and CDR2 as FYNNEI. V was trimmed by 5 bases and J by 0 bases, leaving 13 bases between them.

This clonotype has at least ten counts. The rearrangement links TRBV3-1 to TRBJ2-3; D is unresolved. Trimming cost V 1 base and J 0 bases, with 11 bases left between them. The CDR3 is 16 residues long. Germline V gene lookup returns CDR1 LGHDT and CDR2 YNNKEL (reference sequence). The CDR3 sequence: CASSQGAHLSTDTQYF. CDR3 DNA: TGTGCCAGCAGCCAAGGAGCCCACCTGAGCACAGATACGCAGTATTTT.

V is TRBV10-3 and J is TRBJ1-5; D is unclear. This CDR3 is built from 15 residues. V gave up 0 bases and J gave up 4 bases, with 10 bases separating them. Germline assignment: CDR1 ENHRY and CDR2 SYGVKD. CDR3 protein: CAISESLTENQPQHF. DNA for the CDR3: TGTGCCATCAGTGAGTCACTGACCGAGAATCAGCCCCAGCATTTT.